Shown below are 25 T cell receptor beta chains from a single sample sequenced in a study of cytomegalovirus exposure and HLA in healthy donors. PCR amplification relied on 60 Vbeta primers (plus 13 Jbeta primers). Only in-frame clones appear in the TCRdb table, and some are missing; sequencing was by immunoSEQ multiplex PCR. The sample lists about 180,000 clones; around 80% were seen once. Sequenced sample: PBMCs. The receptors were sampled from a girl aged 10-17 years in good health and CMV-seropositive.

This chain joins TRBV10-2 and TRBJ1-4; a possible D gene is TRBD1 (5 bases). The CDR3 has 13 amino acids. CDR1 is WSHSY and CDR2 is SAAADI in the germline V gene. V shed 2 bases and J shed 11 bases, with 12 bases lying between them. CDR3 residues: CASSETIPGKLFF. The CDR3 coding sequence is TGCGCCAGCAGTGAGACGATTCCAGGGAAACTGTTTTTT.

The rearrangement joins TRBV19 to TRBJ2-6, with D uncertain. CDR1 and CDR2 (germline): LNHDA, SQIVND (reference sequence). Deletions cut 3 bases from V and 0 bases from J, with 12 bases between. The CDR3 extends over 17 amino acids. CDR3 DNA: TGTGCCAGTAGTATCGTAGTCGGAGTCTCTGGGGCCAACGTCCTGACTTTC. Protein product: CASSIVVGVSGANVLTF.

This chain connects TRBV6-6 to TRBJ1-5; 8 bases line up with TRBD1. After removal of 4 bases from V and 0 bases from J, the junction contained 2 bases not matched to a gene. The CDR3 spans 15 residues. CDR1 MNHNY and CDR2 SVGAGI come from the germline V gene (reference sequence). This CDR3 is CASSWTGNSNQPQHF. The CDR3 DNA reads as TGTGCCAGCAGTTGGACAGGGAATAGCAATCAGCCCCAGCATTTT.

The chain is built from TRBV15 and TRBJ2-5; TRBD1 matches at 12 bases. V dropped 0 bases and J dropped 5; count of bases not matched to a gene: 7. The CDR3 is 17 amino acids. The germline V gene encodes CDR1 LNHNV and CDR2 YYDKDF (reference sequence). The CDR3 DNA reads TGTGCCACCAGCAGAGACCCGGGACAGGGGGCGCGGGAGACCCAGTACTTC. Protein: CATSRDPGQGARETQYF.

This chain connects TRBV6-5 to TRBJ2-1, with 8 nucleotides matching TRBD2. Germline trimming cut 5 bases from V and 4 bases from J; bases unmatched to any gene: 4. Germline assignment: CDR1 MNHEY and CDR2 SVGAGI. The CDR3 consists of 14 residues. The CDR3 DNA is TGTGCCAGCAGTCTAGCGGGTCGATACAATGAGCAGTTCTTC. It codes for CASSLAGRYNEQFF.

The J gene is TRBJ2-1, the V gene TRBV5-1, with 13 bases lining up with TRBD2. Germline CDR1 reads SGHRS; CDR2 reads YFSETQ. The CDR3 runs to 17 residues. The V and J ends lost 1 base and 6 bases, in that order; junction bases with no gene match: 7. The CDR3 nucleotides read TGCGCCAGCAGCTTGCGCCCGGGACTAGCGGGACTCAATGAGCAGTTCTTC. It specifies CASSLRPGLAGLNEQFF.

The CDR3 sequence is CASSPDSVNEKLFF. CDR3 in DNA: TGTGCCAGCAGCCCAGACAGCGTTAATGAAAAACTGTTTTTT. The chain carries TRBV5-4 and TRBJ1-4; D might be TRBD1 (5 bases). Germline CDR1 and CDR2: SGHNT and YYREEE (reference sequence). V lost 4 bases to trimming and J lost 4 bases, with 11 bases between them. CDR3 size: 14 residues.

This sequence joins TRBV4-1 and TRBJ2-1; 13 bases are a match to TRBD2. Per the germline V gene, CDR1 is MGHRA and CDR2 is YSYEKL. The J segment lost 8 bases and the V segment lost 0 bases, leaving 7 bases of the junction unmatched. This CDR3 region has 17 residues. CDR3 in amino acids: CASSQDRGTSGIDEQFF. The CDR3, as DNA: TGCGCCAGCAGCCAAGACAGGGGGACTAGCGGGATTGATGAGCAGTTCTTC.

The chain is built from TRBV4-3 and TRBJ1-4; maybe TRBD1 (5 bases). V was pared by 1 base and J by 7 bases, with 22 bases between. This CDR3 comprises 18 residues. CDR1 is LGHNA and CDR2 is YSLEER in the germline V gene. The CDR3 DNA reads TGCGCCAGCAGCCAAGTCCCGAGTCATGCGCCAAGGGGTGAAAAACTGTTTTTT. Translating it yields CASSQVPSHAPRGEKLFF.

In this sample, this clone turned up a few times. The chain carries TRBV6-5 and TRBJ2-7; 8 nucleotides agree with TRBD1. Per the germline V gene, CDR1 is MNHEY and CDR2 is SVGAGI. There are 13 residues in the CDR3. V shed 7 bases, J shed 4 bases, and the junction held 6 bases outside the gene matches. The CDR3 nucleotides are TGTGCCAGCACCGGACGGACAGGGTACGAGCAGTACTTC. It is translated as CASTGRTGYEQYF.

This chain connects TRBV4-2 to TRBJ1-2; the match to TRBD1 covers 9 bases. Losses at the gene ends were 0 bases for V and 2 bases for J; bases not matched to a gene: 13. Per the germline V gene, CDR1 is LGHNA and CDR2 is YNFKEQ. CDR3 size: 19 residues. CDR3 region: CASSQEGARRDRANYGYTF. The DNA of the CDR3 is TGTGCCAGCAGCCAAGAGGGCGCCCGGAGGGACAGGGCCAACTATGGCTACACCTTC.

The chain uses TRBV5-4 and TRBJ1-1; tentatively, D is TRBD1 (6 bases). The V and J ends lost 1 base and 4 bases respectively, with 11 bases between them. Germline assignment: CDR1 SGHNT and CDR2 YYREEE (reference sequence). The CDR3 runs 14 residues. The CDR3 region has the DNA TGTGCCAGCAGCTTGTGGGGGCGAGGCACTGAAGCTTTCTTT. It translates to CASSLWGRGTEAFF.

The CDR3 loop is CAWRPTTGGSRLTEAFF. Written as DNA, the CDR3 is TGTGCCTGGAGGCCAACGACAGGGGGATCAAGACTGACTGAAGCTTTCTTT. The chain employs TRBV30 and TRBJ1-1; 9 bases match TRBD1. Per germline, CDR1 GTSNPN and CDR2 SVGIG (reference sequence). The CDR3 loop spans 17 amino acids. The V segment lost 3 bases and the J segment 5 bases; nucleotides outside the gene matches: 16.

The chain uses TRBV11-2 and TRBJ2-1; 7 nucleotides match TRBD2. Germline V CDR1 and CDR2: SGHAT, FQNNGV. The CDR3 is 15 amino acids. Trimming cost V 4 bases and J 2 bases; bases outside gene matches: 5. CDR3: CASSSTAGAYNEQFF. Written as DNA, the CDR3 is TGTGCCAGCAGCTCGACTGCGGGAGCCTACAATGAGCAGTTCTTC.

This clone has only one observation. This rearrangement joins TRBV12-2 to TRBJ1-5; the table's D call of TRBD1 was not tested on the DNA. TRBV12-2 is a documented pseudogene. The CDR3 length is 18 residues. The CDR3 coding sequence is TGTGCAAGTCGCTTAGAGGGTGGGGGCGAGTTAACGAATCAGCCCCAGCATTTT. Translation gives CASRLEGGGELTNQPQHF.

CDR3 in DNA: TGTGCCAGCAGCTTAGTGGCCACCTCCTACGAGCAGTACTTC. Translating it yields CASSLVATSYEQYF. The chain carries TRBV7-2 and TRBJ2-7; D ambiguous. The germline V gene encodes CDR1 SGHTA and CDR2 FQGNSA. The ends were cut back, 1 base at V and 0 bases at J, with 7 bases in the middle. The CDR3 loop spans 14 amino acids.

This clone was recorded only once. V and J are TRBV5-1 and TRBJ2-3, with D possibly TRBD2 on 6 matching bases. The ends were cut back, 0 bases at V and 3 bases at J, with 20 bases in the middle. The CDR3 covers 18 residues. The V gene's germline CDR1 is SGHRS and CDR2 YFSETQ. CDR3 residues: CASSLAPRLVGGTDTQYF. As DNA, the CDR3 is TGCGCCAGCAGCTTGGCCCCTAGACTAGTGGGAGGAACAGATACGCAGTATTTT. Drawing the rest from reference TRBV5-1 and TRBJ2-3, the complete variable domain is KAGVTQTPRYLIKTRGQQVTLSCSPISGHRSVSWYQQTPGQGLQFLFEYFSETQRNKGNFPGRFSGRQFSNSRSEMNVSTLELGDSALYLCASSLAPRLVGGTDTQYFGPGTRLTVL.

V and J are TRBV5-4 and TRBJ2-3; 7 bases fit TRBD1. CDR1 and CDR2 from the germline V gene are SGHNT and YYREEE (reference sequence). The CDR3 runs to 16 residues. The J segment lost 0 bases and the V segment lost 0 bases, leaving 4 bases of the junction unmatched. The CDR3 region is CASSLVGTASTDTQYF. For the CDR3, the DNA is TGTGCCAGCAGCTTGGTAGGGACAGCTAGCACAGATACGCAGTATTTT.

The chain has TRBV7-9 and TRBJ2-7, with D possibly TRBD1 on 5 matching bases. CDR1 is SEHNR and CDR2 is FQNEAQ in the germline V gene (reference sequence). V was pared by 1 base and J by 3 bases, with 10 bases between. The CDR3 loop spans 14 amino acids. The CDR3 DNA reads TGTGCCAGCAGCTTAGATCTGCAGGGCTACGAGCAGTACTTC. Residues: CASSLDLQGYEQYF. Together with reference TRBV7-9 and TRBJ2-7, the CDR3 gives the full variable domain: DTGVSQNPRHKITKRGQNVTFRCDPISEHNRLYWYRQTLGQGPEFLTYFQNEAQLEKSRLLSDRFSAERPKGSFSTLEIQRTEQGDSAMYLCASSLDLQGYEQYFGPGTRLTVT.

This rearrangement joins TRBV4-2 to TRBJ1-5, with D unresolved. In germline, CDR1 is LGHNA, CDR2 YNFKEQ. V lost 5 bases and J 3 bases, leaving 14 bases between the germline ends. The CDR3 totals 15 residues. CDR3 in amino acids: CASSKGSGANQPQHF. CDR3 nucleotide sequence: TGTGCCAGCAGCAAAGGCTCGGGAGCCAATCAGCCCCAGCATTTT.

The chain joins TRBV7-8 to TRBJ2-7; 10 bases align to TRBD1. Germline CDR1 is SGHVS and CDR2 is FQNEAQ. V lost 3 bases, J lost 6 bases, and 8 bases stayed unmatched. The CDR3 has 15 amino acids. Written as DNA, the CDR3 is TGTGCCAGCAGCTTCCTCAGACAGGGGGCCGGCGAGCAGTACTTC. Translated: CASSFLRQGAGEQYF.

The chain carries TRBV29-1 and TRBJ2-6, with 10 bases fitting TRBD1. Germline trimming cut 5 bases from V and 3 bases from J; bases unmatched to any gene: 4. Per the germline V gene, CDR1 is SQVTM and CDR2 is ANQGSEA. The CDR3 runs 15 residues. The CDR3 reads CSVRQGAGGANVLTF. The CDR3 bases are TGCAGCGTTCGACAGGGGGCGGGTGGGGCCAACGTCCTGACTTTC. Based on the CDR3 plus reference TRBV29-1 and TRBJ2-6, the full variable domain is SAVISQKPSRDICQRGTSLTIQCQVDSQVTMMFWYRQQPGQSLTLIATANQGSEATYESGFVIDKFPISRPNLTFSTLTVSNMSPEDSSIYLCSVRQGAGGANVLTFGAGSRLTVL.

This clone was counted once. This sequence joins TRBV5-1 and TRBJ2-2; tentatively, D is TRBD1 (6 bases). Germline V gives CDR1 SGHRS, CDR2 YFSETQ. V was pared by 6 bases and J by 5 bases, with 14 bases between. The CDR3 runs to 14 residues. This chain's CDR3 is CASTQGLSTGELFF. The CDR3 DNA is TGCGCCAGCACCCAGGGGTTATCGACCGGGGAGCTGTTTTTT.

The chain recombines TRBV7-8 with TRBJ2-2, with 12 positions matching TRBD2. J gave up 0 bases and V 6 bases, and 5 bases lay outside the gene matches. Germline CDR1 is SGHVS and CDR2 is FQNEAQ. This CDR3 is built from 17 residues. The CDR3 DNA reads TGTGCCAGCAGAAGACTAGCGGGAGACCCGAACACCGGGGAGCTGTTTTTT. Translation gives CASRRLAGDPNTGELFF.

This chain links TRBV14 with TRBJ2-7, with 10 positions matching TRBD2. In germline, CDR1 is SGHDN, CDR2 FVKESK. V was pared by 2 bases and J by 0 bases, with 4 bases of the junction left unmatched. This CDR3 has 16 amino acids. The CDR3 loop is CASSQTSGVPSYEQYF. The CDR3 DNA sequence: TGTGCCAGCAGCCAAACTAGCGGGGTACCCTCCTACGAGCAGTACTTC.